These 16 T cell receptor beta chains originate from one sample sequenced in a study of blood T cell repertoires in COVID-19. The repertoire was sequenced with immunoSEQ multiplex PCR; TCRdb's copy has only in-frame clones and lacks some. The sample carries approximately 300,000 clones, 85% to 90% recorded once. The sequencing input was PBMCs or T cells enriched from blood (not recorded which). These receptors were taken from a man aged 25-40 years who had recovered from COVID-19.

This chain uses TRBV24-1 with TRBJ2-1, with D unclear. Between the trimmed V and J ends, which lost 0 bases and 12 bases, there was a span of 14 bases. The CDR3 has 14 residues. Germline assignment: CDR1 KGHDR and CDR2 SFDVKD. The CDR3, as DNA: TGTGCCACCAGTGATTTGCGAGCCAGCACAGTGCAGTTCTTC. The encoded protein is CATSDLRASTVQFF.

Only one count was recorded for this clone. The gene calls are TRBV11-2 and TRBJ2-7; D might be TRBD2 (5 bases). Germline V lookup: CDR1 SGHAT, CDR2 FQNNGV. Trimming took 0 bases from V and 6 from J, leaving 9 bases between them. The CDR3 loop spans 13 amino acids. CDR3 sequence: CASSLDSAGEQYF. As DNA, the CDR3 is TGTGCCAGCAGCTTAGATTCGGCGGGCGAGCAGTACTTC.

V usage is TRBV6-4 and J usage is TRBJ1-6; possible D gene TRBD1, 6 bases. CDR1 is MRHNA, CDR2 SNTAGT, per germline. This CDR3 spans 14 amino acids. V was clipped by 5 bases and J by 11 bases, with 16 bases between them. CDR3 sequence: CASSLDSEGPPLHF. In nucleotides, the CDR3 is TGTGCCAGCAGTTTGGACAGCGAGGGTCCACCCCTCCACTTT.

The chain combines TRBV5-1 with TRBJ2-7; D perhaps matches TRBD2 (5 bases). V gave up 4 bases and J gave up 2 bases, with 13 bases separating them. CDR3 length equals 14 residues. The germline gives CDR1 SGHRS, CDR2 YFSETQ. The CDR3 region has the DNA TGCGCCAGCAGCGCCGCGGGCGAGACCTACGAGCAGTACTTC. Amino acid sequence: CASSAAGETYEQYF.

The chain uses TRBV19 and TRBJ2-1; 8 bases align to TRBD2. Germline lookup yields CDR1 LNHDA and CDR2 SQIVND (reference sequence). V lost 7 bases, J lost 4 bases, and 9 bases stayed unmatched. This CDR3 has 15 amino acids. Here the CDR3 DNA reads TGTGCCAGTAACGAGGCCGCTAGCGGGTACAATGAGCAGTTCTTC. Translated, it gives CASNEAASGYNEQFF.

The gene calls are TRBV5-1 and TRBJ1-6; 8 bases agree with TRBD1. There are 16 residues in the CDR3. The germline gives CDR1 SGHRS, CDR2 YFSETQ. V was clipped by 4 bases and J by 5 bases; unmatched bases: 8. CDR3 sequence: CASSLGTGRDNSPLHF. The CDR3 nucleotides are TGCGCCAGCAGCCTAGGGACAGGCAGGGATAATTCACCCCTCCACTTT.

The chain recombines TRBV27 with TRBJ1-5, with 8 positions matching TRBD1. Germline-derived CDR1 and CDR2 are MNHEY and SMNVEV (reference sequence). After removal of 10 bases from V and 1 base from J, the junction contained 3 bases not matched to a gene. This CDR3 has 13 amino acids. The CDR3 region has the DNA TGTGCCACCGGGACAGGAAGCAATCAGCCCCAGCATTTT. It translates to CATGTGSNQPQHF.

The rearrangement joins TRBV2 to TRBJ2-1; possibly TRBD2 for D (5 bases). Trimming stripped 6 bases from V and 3 bases from J, with 12 bases between. Germline assignment: CDR1 SNHLY and CDR2 FYNNEI. The CDR3 has 14 amino acids. CDR3 in amino acids: CASSFTSYYNEQFF. CDR3 DNA: TGTGCCAGCAGCTTTACTAGTTACTACAATGAGCAGTTCTTC.

The J gene is TRBJ2-7, the V gene TRBV5-1; possible D gene TRBD1, 5 bases. Germline V gene data show CDR1 as SGHRS and CDR2 as YFSETQ. The CDR3 covers 16 residues. With 0 bases removed from V and 2 bases from J, the gap between germline ends came to 15 bases. The CDR3 loop reads CASSLGAAGQTYEQYF. CDR3 bases: TGCGCCAGCAGCTTGGGGGCGGCAGGGCAAACCTACGAGCAGTACTTC.

The chain joins TRBV4-1 to TRBJ2-1, with 9 positions matching TRBD2. V lost 0 bases and J lost 3; bases outside the gene matches: 6. The CDR3 is 17 amino acids. Per the germline V gene, CDR1 is MGHRA and CDR2 is YSYEKL. The CDR3 region has the DNA TGCGCCAGCAGCCAAGAAGCAGCGGGGGGCTTCTACAATGAGCAGTTCTTC. Translated, it gives CASSQEAAGGFYNEQFF.

V and J are TRBV5-1 and TRBJ2-1; perhaps TRBD1 as D (6 bases). Trimming pared 1 base from V and 7 bases from J, leaving 18 bases between. Germline assignment: CDR1 SGHRS and CDR2 YFSETQ. The CDR3 is 16 amino acids. The CDR3 bases are TGCGCCAGCAGCTTGATTTCCGGGACATCGGGTAATGAGCAGTTCTTC. Amino acids: CASSLISGTSGNEQFF.

V is TRBV3-1 (or the pseudogene TRBV3-2) and J is TRBJ1-6; D unresolved. Germline V gene data show CDR1 as LGHDT and CDR2 as YNNKEL (reference sequence). The V gene lost 2 bases and the J gene lost 0 bases, with 17 bases spanning the gap. There are 19 residues in the CDR3. The CDR3 here is CASSQFSVGLSSYNSPLHF. DNA for the CDR3: TGTGCCAGCAGCCAATTCTCAGTCGGGTTGAGCTCCTATAATTCACCCCTCCACTTT.

CDR3 bases: TGTGCCAGCAGTTCCCGGGGACAGAACACTGAAGCTTTCTTT. This encodes CASSSRGQNTEAFF. The genes are TRBV6-5 and TRBJ1-1, with a possible D match to TRBD1 (6 bases). Germline-derived CDR1 and CDR2 are MNHEY and SVGAGI. The CDR3 runs to 14 residues. The V end was cut by 4 bases, the J end by 1 base, with 10 bases between.

The chain employs TRBV5-1 and TRBJ2-2; perhaps TRBD1 as D (6 bases). The V gene lost 0 bases and the J gene lost 3 bases, with 9 bases spanning the gap. Germline CDR1 reads SGHRS; CDR2 reads YFSETQ. The CDR3 spans 15 residues. The CDR3 loop is CASSLGDKYTGELFF. The CDR3 nucleotides read TGCGCCAGCAGCTTGGGGGACAAGTACACCGGGGAGCTGTTTTTT.

This clone occurred once. This CDR3 reads CASSIITGATNEKLFF. The CDR3 region has the DNA TGTGCCAGTAGTATCATAACAGGGGCAACTAATGAAAAACTGTTTTTT. The chain combines TRBV19 with TRBJ1-4; 7 bases map to TRBD1. The length of the CDR3 is 16 residues. The germline gives CDR1 LNHDA, CDR2 SQIVND (reference sequence). The V and J ends lost 3 bases and 0 bases, in that order; junction bases with no gene match: 4.

The chain joins TRBV27 to TRBJ2-7; 8 bases agree with TRBD1. Germline assignment: CDR1 MNHEY and CDR2 SMNVEV (reference sequence). CDR3 length equals 15 residues. The J segment lost 0 bases and the V segment lost 4 bases, leaving 5 bases of the junction unmatched. CDR3 in amino acids: CASSYRDRPSYEQYF. The CDR3 coding sequence is TGTGCCAGCAGTTACCGGGACAGGCCCTCCTACGAGCAGTACTTC.